The clone carrying this T cell receptor (beta chain) was picked up one time. The CDR3 length is 12 residues. CDR1 and CDR2 from the germline V gene are LGHNT and FRNRAP. The V end lost 3 bases, the J end lost 9 bases, and 9 bases lay between the germline ends. This sample is part of a study of blood T cell repertoires in COVID-19. About the study: The United States, Italy and Spain provided the acute and convalescent COVID-19 samples. T cells, B-cell-depleted T cells, or PBMCs provided the cDNA or gDNA that served as material.

Per the original data handling: Quantification of nucleated cells was approximated via reference gene primer amplification. Generated by immunoSEQ multiplex PCR, the TCRdb table keeps only in-frame clones and is missing some. V, J and clone size reflect that table, while D and trimming were determined from the DNA. The repertoire has over 120,000 clones, approximately 85% of them found once; the top ten carry less than 2%. Sequences were obtained from peripheral blood. V gene TRBV12-5 combines with J gene TRBJ2-1, with a tentative D call TRBD1 (5 bases). The origin of this receptor is a man between 65 and 85 years old with acute or convalescent COVID-19. For the CDR3, the DNA is TGTGCTAGTGGTTTCTGGGGCACTGAGCAGTTCTTC. It yields the protein CASGFWGTEQFF. Based on the CDR3 plus reference TRBV12-5 and TRBJ2-1, the full variable domain is DARVTQTPRHKVTEMGQEVTMRCQPILGHNTVFWYRQTMMQGLELLAYFRNRAPLDDSGMPKDRFSAEMPDATLATLKIQPSEPRDSAVYFCASGFWGTEQFFGPGTRLTVL.